This T cell receptor beta chain was recovered during a study of blood T cells in healthy people across ages. The study, taken as a whole, reports: CMV status of donors was not determined, possibly confounding expanded clonotype changes. Naive CD4+ cells and diversity were both higher in long-lived donors than in aged donors.

Through a sample-barcoded 5' primer and a J-beta primer mix, a second PCR was run for roughly 6 to 12 cycles. TCRdb re-called the 5' RACE reads with MiXCR, one entry per CDR3 protein. The sample gives roughly 700,000 distinct CDR3 sequences, 45% to 50% of which show up once; under 35% is in the top ten. The CDR3 is made up of 15 amino acids. With 4 bases removed from V and 3 bases from J, the gap between germline ends came to 14 bases. Germline V gives CDR1 MNHEY, CDR2 SMNVEV (reference sequence). Per-sample yields of isolated PBMCs were at least 6 million. Per sample, no less than 6 micrograms of total RNA were extracted. In the case of this clonotype: Its target is unknown.

Sequencing was carried out using blood. This sequence was found in a woman aged 60-75 years in good health. The V and J genes are TRBV27 and TRBJ2-3; perhaps TRBD1 as D (6 bases). DNA of the CDR3: TGTGCCAGCAGTTCGAAGACAGGCTGGACAGATACGCAGTATTTT. Translating gives CASSSKTGWTDTQYF.